This TCR beta chain is from a study of cytotoxic CD8 clonotypes in ibrutinib-treated CLL. CDR1 and CDR2 from the germline V gene are SEHNR and FQNEAQ (reference sequence). CDR3 length: 12 amino acids. Trimming shortened V by 8 bases and J by 5 bases, and 13 bases separated the two germline ends. Some clones are missing from TCRdb's copy, which holds only in-frame ones; the method was immunoSEQ multiplex PCR. The table lists around 130,000 clones, around 80% of them singletons, with 2.5% to 3.5% in the top ten. V usage is TRBV7-9 and J usage is TRBJ2-7; a weak D match, TRBD1 (5 bases). The clonotype comes from a human donor with chronic lymphocytic leukemia. The source was PBMCs, collected after 24 months of ibrutinib treatment. CDR3 bases: TGTGCCAGCGGGCAGGGTAGAGACGAGCAGTACTTC. Its protein is CASGQGRDEQYF.